This TCR beta chain was identified during a study of shared clonotypes between healthy human individuals. Measured with immunoSEQ multiplex PCR; TCRdb has only the in-frame clones, and not every one. The data show about 800,000 clones, with 95% to 97% seen just once and around 0.25% held by the top ten. Terminally differentiated effector memory CD45RA+ cells were excluded from the naive CD8 cells, which were CD45RO-negative and positively selected for CCR7. The TCR originated in a man aged 25 to 45 in good health. The specimen sequenced was naive CD8+ T cells sorted from blood.

The CDR3 sequence is CATSVYPGTGGEKLFF. CDR3 in DNA: TGTGCCACCAGCGTATATCCGGGGACAGGGGGAGAAAAACTGTTTTTT. The chain has TRBV15 and TRBJ1-4, with TRBD1 identical over 11 bases. CDR3 length: 16 residues. Germline V CDR1 and CDR2: LNHNV, YYDKDF (reference sequence). V trimming: 5 bases; J trimming: 8 bases; junction bases outside the gene matches: 10.